The rows below give T cell receptor beta chains drawn from one sample of a study of blood T cell repertoires in COVID-19. Sequencing used immunoSEQ multiplex PCR; TCRdb keeps in-frame clones, though not all of them. Of 280,000 or so clones detected, 83% appear once; the ten largest clones hold 8.5% to 9.5%. The specimen sequenced was peripheral blood. These receptor sequences come from a woman in her 50s who had recovered from COVID-19. The CDR3 runs from the conserved cysteine through the conserved F or W. The D gene is left open where the match is weak. Not all rows give a size; the values are once, few, many and, for expanded clones, a class.

J gene,D gene,clone size,V gene,CDR3 DNA,CDR3 protein
TRBJ2-5,-,few,TRBV19,TGTGCCAGTAGCCCCCAACCGGGACACCGACAAGAGACCCAGTACTTC,CASSPQPGHRQETQYF
TRBJ2-4,-,once,TRBV6-2/TRBV6-3,TGTGCCAGCAGTCATACTAGCGCCAAAAACATTCAGTACTTC,CASSHTSAKNIQYF
TRBJ1-5,-,-,TRBV5-5,TGTGCCAGCAGCAACCAGGGCAATAGCAATCAGCCCCAGCATTTT,CASSNQGNSNQPQHF
TRBJ1-1,-,-,TRBV7-8,TGTGCCAGTGCGGGAGGGACGCGCACTGAAGCTTTCTTT,CASAGGTRTEAFF
TRBJ2-7,TRBD1,few,TRBV3-1/TRBV3-2,TGTGCCAGCAGCCATGACGAGGACAGGGGGCTCAAGACTTGGGAGCAGTACTTC,CASSHDEDRGLKTWEQYF
TRBJ2-4,TRBD2,-,TRBV5-8,TGTGCCAGCAGAATAACGACGGGGGGTTCGGTCAAAAACATTCAGTACTTC,CASRITTGGSVKNIQYF
TRBJ2-2,-,-,TRBV28,TGTGCCAGCAGTATAACAGGGAACACCGGGGAGCTGTTTTTT,CASSITGNTGELFF
TRBJ2-2,-,-,TRBV28,TGTGCCAGCAGTTTAGACGGACTGGGGAACACCGGGGAGCTGTTTTTT,CASSLDGLGNTGELFF
TRBJ1-1,-,-,TRBV12-3/TRBV12-4,TGTGCCACCTCGAGTATGAACACTGAAGCTTTCTTT,CATSSMNTEAFF
TRBJ2-2,TRBD2,-,TRBV28,TGTGCCAGCAGTCAAGAACTAGCGGGACTCACCGGGGAGCTGTTTTTT,CASSQELAGLTGELFF
TRBJ2-3,-,few,TRBV19,TGTGCCAGTAGTCCCGGAGTGAGGCTGGCCACAGATACGCAGTATTTT,CASSPGVRLATDTQYF
TRBJ1-4,TRBD1,-,TRBV18,TGTGCCAGCTCACCGAACGACAGGGAGCGACCTAATGAAAAACTGTTTTTT,CASSPNDRERPNEKLFF
TRBJ1-4,-,-,TRBV5-1,TGCGCCAGCAGCTTGGGGCAGGGGAATGAAAAACTGTTTTTT,CASSLGQGNEKLFF
TRBJ2-2,TRBD2,-,TRBV5-4,TGTGCCAGCAGCCGAGCGGGGCTCACCGGGGAGCTGTTTTTT,CASSRAGLTGELFF
TRBJ2-7,TRBD1,-,TRBV7-9,TGTGCCAGCAGCGAGAAGACAGGGCCTCACGAGCAGTACTTC,CASSEKTGPHEQYF